Listed here are 6 T cell receptor beta chains from one sample, sequenced in a study of blood T cell repertoires in COVID-19. Only in-frame clones appear in the TCRdb table, and some are missing; sequencing was by immunoSEQ multiplex PCR. The repertoire includes roughly 200,000 clones, around 79% of them detected once, and under 7% sits in the top ten. The specimen sequenced was peripheral blood. All receptors derive from a woman between 35 and 50 years old with COVID-19, enrolled during active disease.

The chain uses TRBV5-8 and TRBJ2-5, with 10 bases aligning to TRBD1. The CDR3 is 15 residues long. The ends lost 3 bases at V and 3 bases at J; junction bases unmatched: 5. Germline CDR1 SGHTS, CDR2 YDEGEE. Written as DNA, the CDR3 is TGTGCCAGCAGCTCCCGGACAGGGGGTGAAGAGACCCAGTACTTC. The encoded protein is CASSSRTGGEETQYF. Filled out from reference TRBV5-8 and TRBJ2-5, the complete variable domain reads EAGVTQSPTHLIKTRGQQATLRCSPISGHTSVYWYQQALGLGLQFLLWYDEGEERNRGNFPPRFSGRQFPNYSSELNVNALELEDSALYLCASSSRTGGEETQYFGPGTRLLVL.

The V call is TRBV2, the J call TRBJ2-5; possible D gene TRBD2, 7 bases. V was cut by 8 bases and J by 4 bases, with 14 bases left in between. Germline V gene lookup returns CDR1 SNHLY and CDR2 FYNNEI. The CDR3 is 13 residues long. The chain's CDR3 is CASGRGLLETQYF. CDR3 DNA: TGTGCCAGCGGGCGGGGGCTTCTAGAGACCCAGTACTTC.

V and J are TRBV30 and TRBJ1-2; no firm D call. From germline, CDR1 is GTSNPN and CDR2 SVGIG (reference sequence). V was trimmed by 4 bases and J by 8 bases, leaving 14 bases between them. The CDR3 is made up of 12 amino acids. The CDR3 loop reads CAWIMTVGGYTF. In DNA form, the CDR3 reads TGTGCCTGGATTATGACCGTCGGGGGCTACACCTTC.

This chain uses TRBV12-5 with TRBJ2-5; maybe TRBD2 (5 bases). In germline, CDR1 is LGHNT, CDR2 FRNRAP. V lost 3 bases and J lost 0, with 11 bases in between. This CDR3 is 15 amino acids long. The chain's CDR3 is CASGLVTRDQETQYF. The CDR3 DNA sequence: TGTGCTAGTGGTTTAGTTACTAGGGACCAAGAGACCCAGTACTTC.

This clone has only one observation. The gene calls are TRBV6-5 and TRBJ1-6, with D perhaps matching TRBD1 (6 bases). Trimming removed 7 bases from V and 11 bases from J, with 18 bases in between. From germline, CDR1 is MNHEY and CDR2 SVGAGI. This CDR3 region has 14 residues. Here the CDR3 reads CASTLDRTGAPLHF. DNA for the CDR3: TGTGCCAGCACCTTAGACAGGACGGGTGCACCCCTCCACTTT.

The chain carries TRBV19 and TRBJ1-5; a weak D match, TRBD1 (6 bases). Germline-derived CDR1 and CDR2 are LNHDA and SQIVND (reference sequence). The V gene lost 10 bases and the J gene lost 7 bases, with 14 bases spanning the gap. This CDR3 is 12 amino acids long. The CDR3 sequence is CAISQGRQPQHF. The CDR3 region has the DNA TGTGCCATATCACAGGGCAGACAGCCCCAGCATTTT.